This TCR beta chain stems from a study of blood T cell repertoires in COVID-19 (dated by TCRdb to about 2020). For the wider study: Samples covering the acute and convalescent phases of COVID-19 were provided by collaborators in the United States, Italy and Spain. The prospective study material was composed of cDNA or gDNA derived from T cells, B-cell-depleted T cells, or PBMCs. Subjects who had been exposed to COVID-19, were actively infected with it, or had recovered from it provided the deeply sampled blood TCRbeta repertoires that made up the dataset. The repertoires were released in a freely available public database meant as a resource for research on the immune response to SARS-CoV-2. Samples were obtained from the ongoing ImmuneRACE study (first 160 participants) and from about 1,300 subjects provided by 6 global collaborators. Sample metadata almost always included a de-identified subject ID, COVID-19 status, age in years and sex. Where available, HLA class I and class II types were taken from metadata supplied by the sample provider and were not determined by assay-based typing.

Points the paper makes about the study in general: The quantity of clinical and demographic metadata differed by source and by participant and was supplied without curation.

TCRbeta CDR3 regions were amplified from genomic DNA using the immunoSEQ Assay, a bias-controlled multiplex PCR. Under the source paper's analysis protocol: The number of nucleated cells in each sample was estimated by amplification of reference gene primers within the assay. Sequence reads were collapsed and filtered to measure the absolute abundance of every unique TCRbeta CDR3 rearrangement. For each sample, productive Simpson clonality was calculated as the square root of Simpson's diversity index over productive rearrangements. The immuneACCESS repertoire file appears here via TCRdb, limited to in-frame rearrangements. These files lack a portion of the clones; in checked studies, under half of the deficit traces to unresolved V genes, and the cause of the others is not known. Clone size and the V and J calls come from that table; the DNA yielded D and trimming. This sample comprises about 140,000 clones, approximately 80% of them detected only once. More than 5% of the sample goes to the ten largest clones.

Only one count was recorded for this clone. Its target antigen remains unknown. Base-call qualities are not available, and no considerably larger clone is one nucleotide away. At the junction V is shortened by 5 bases and J by 4 bases, with 8 bases in between. CDR1 SQVTM and CDR2 ANQGSEA are derived from the germline V gene. The CDR3 holds 12 amino acids from the cysteine to the phenylalanine. The sequence is cut down to CDR3 DNA, 36 bases in frame from base 1. Participants in the prospective study were enrolled through a virtual design, were aged about 18 to 100 years, and lived in roughly 26 United States geographic areas. To assign participants to cohorts, the prospective study relied on clinical history that participants themselves reported in a screening survey and a study questionnaire. Recovered participants in ImmuneRACE Cohort 3 were defined by two consecutive negative NP/OP PCR tests, clearance by a healthcare professional, or resolution of symptoms. In the prospective study, mobile phlebotomists collected whole blood, serum and a nasopharyngeal or oropharyngeal swab from each participant. Additional blood draws and questionnaires over an approximately two-month period could optionally be provided by prospective study participants. Before DNA extraction, blood samples from the prospective study were shipped at room temperature or frozen.

This clonotype originated in a woman aged 35 to 49 who had recovered from COVID-19. The rearranged chain carries TRBV29-1 and TRBJ2-2; the D segment cannot be called with confidence. Sequencing was carried out using PBMCs or T cells enriched from blood (not recorded which). The CDR3 region has the sequence CSVRQITGELFF. The DNA is TGCAGCGTTCGTCAGATCACCGGGGAGCTGTTTTTT.